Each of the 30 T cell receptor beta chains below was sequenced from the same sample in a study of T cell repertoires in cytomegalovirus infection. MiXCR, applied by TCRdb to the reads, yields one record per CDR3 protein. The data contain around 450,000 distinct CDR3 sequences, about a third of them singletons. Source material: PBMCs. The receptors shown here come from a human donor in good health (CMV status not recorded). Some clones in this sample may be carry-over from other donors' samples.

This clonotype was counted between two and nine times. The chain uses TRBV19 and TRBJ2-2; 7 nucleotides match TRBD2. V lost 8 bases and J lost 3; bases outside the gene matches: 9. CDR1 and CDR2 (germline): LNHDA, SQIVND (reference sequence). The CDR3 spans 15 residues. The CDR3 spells CASAGLGGYTGELFF. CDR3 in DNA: TGTGCCAGTGCAGGATTGGGGGGGTACACCGGGGAGCTGTTTTTT.

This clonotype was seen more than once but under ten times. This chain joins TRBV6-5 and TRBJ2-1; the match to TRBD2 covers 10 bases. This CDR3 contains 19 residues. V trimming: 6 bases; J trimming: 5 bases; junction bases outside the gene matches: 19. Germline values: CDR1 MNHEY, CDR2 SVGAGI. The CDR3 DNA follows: TGTGCCAGCAGGACAACGCTCACTTCCGGGACTAGCGCGAACAATGAGCAGTTCTTC. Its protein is CASRTTLTSGTSANNEQFF.

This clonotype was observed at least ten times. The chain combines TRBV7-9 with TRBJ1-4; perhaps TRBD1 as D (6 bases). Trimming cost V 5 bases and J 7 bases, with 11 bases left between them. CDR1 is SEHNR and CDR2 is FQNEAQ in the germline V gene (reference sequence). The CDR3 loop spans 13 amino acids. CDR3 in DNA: TGTGCCAGCAGCCTTAGGGGGGGTGAAAAACTGTTTTTT. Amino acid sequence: CASSLRGGEKLFF.

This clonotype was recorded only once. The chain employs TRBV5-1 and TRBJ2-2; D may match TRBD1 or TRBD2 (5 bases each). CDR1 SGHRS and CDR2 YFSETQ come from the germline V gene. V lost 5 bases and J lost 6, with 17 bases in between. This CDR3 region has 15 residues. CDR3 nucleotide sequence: TGCGCCAGCAGTGACGGACACCGGGAAGCCGGGGAGCTGTTTTTT. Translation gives CASSDGHREAGELFF.

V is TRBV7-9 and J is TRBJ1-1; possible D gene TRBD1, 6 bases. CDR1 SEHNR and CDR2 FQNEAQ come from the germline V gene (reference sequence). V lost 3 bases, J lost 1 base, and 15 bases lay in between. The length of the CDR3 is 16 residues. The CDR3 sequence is CASSLLGGQRNTEAFF. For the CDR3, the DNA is TGTGCCAGCAGCTTGTTGGGAGGACAGCGGAACACTGAAGCTTTCTTT.

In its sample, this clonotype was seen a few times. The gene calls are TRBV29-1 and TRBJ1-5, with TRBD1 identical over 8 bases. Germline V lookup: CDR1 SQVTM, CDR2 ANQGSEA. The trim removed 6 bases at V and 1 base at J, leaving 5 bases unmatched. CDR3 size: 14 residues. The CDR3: CSVQTGDSNQPQHF. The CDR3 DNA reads TGCAGCGTCCAGACAGGGGACAGCAATCAGCCCCAGCATTTT.

The CDR3 protein is CASSPSTSGGFNEQFF. CDR3 DNA: TGTGCCAGCAGTCCCTCAACTAGCGGGGGGTTCAATGAGCAGTTCTTC. This sequence joins TRBV5-4 and TRBJ2-1; 12 bases align to TRBD2. The CDR3 sequence is 16 residues long. With V trimmed by 5 bases and J by 6 bases, 9 bases remained unmatched. Germline CDR1 is SGHNT and CDR2 is YYREEE (reference sequence).

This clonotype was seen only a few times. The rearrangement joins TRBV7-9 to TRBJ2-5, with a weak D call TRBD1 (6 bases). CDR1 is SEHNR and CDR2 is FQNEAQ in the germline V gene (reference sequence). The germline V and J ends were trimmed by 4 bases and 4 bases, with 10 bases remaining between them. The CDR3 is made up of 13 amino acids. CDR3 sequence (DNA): TGTGCCAGCAGCTCACAGGGTCCAGAGACCCAGTACTTC. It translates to CASSSQGPETQYF. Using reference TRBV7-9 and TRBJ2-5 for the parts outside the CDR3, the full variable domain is DTGVSQNPRHKITKRGQNVTFRCDPISEHNRLYWYRQTLGQGPEFLTYFQNEAQLEKSRLLSDRFSAERPKGSFSTLEIQRTEQGDSAMYLCASSSQGPETQYFGPGTRLLVL.

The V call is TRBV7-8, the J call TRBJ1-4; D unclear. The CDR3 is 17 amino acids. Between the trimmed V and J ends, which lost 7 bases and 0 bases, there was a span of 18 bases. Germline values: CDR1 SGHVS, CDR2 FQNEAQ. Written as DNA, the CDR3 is TGTGCCAGCATCCCCGGCTTGGGAGAAGCAACTAATGAAAAACTGTTTTTT. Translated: CASIPGLGEATNEKLFF.

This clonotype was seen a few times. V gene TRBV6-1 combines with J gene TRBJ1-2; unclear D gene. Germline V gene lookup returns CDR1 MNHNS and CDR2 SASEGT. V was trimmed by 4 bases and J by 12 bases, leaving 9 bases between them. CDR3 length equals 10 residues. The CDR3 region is CASSVEGHTF. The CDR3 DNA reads TGTGCCAGCAGTGTTGAGGGCCACACCTTC.

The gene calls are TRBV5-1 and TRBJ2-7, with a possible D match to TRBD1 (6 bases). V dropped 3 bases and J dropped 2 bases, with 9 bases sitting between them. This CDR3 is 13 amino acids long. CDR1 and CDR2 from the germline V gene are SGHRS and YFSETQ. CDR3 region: CASSWTAPYEQYF. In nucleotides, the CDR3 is TGCGCCAGCAGCTGGACAGCCCCCTACGAGCAGTACTTC. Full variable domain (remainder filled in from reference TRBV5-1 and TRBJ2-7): KAGVTQTPRYLIKTRGQQVTLSCSPISGHRSVSWYQQTPGQGLQFLFEYFSETQRNKGNFPGRFSGRQFSNSRSEMNVSTLELGDSALYLCASSWTAPYEQYFGPGTRLTVT.

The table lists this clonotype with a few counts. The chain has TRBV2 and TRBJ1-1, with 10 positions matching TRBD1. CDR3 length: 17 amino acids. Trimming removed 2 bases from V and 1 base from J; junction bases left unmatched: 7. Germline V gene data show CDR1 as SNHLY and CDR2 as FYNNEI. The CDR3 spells CASSEPGTGDKNTEAFF. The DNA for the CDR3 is TGTGCCAGCAGTGAACCGGGGACAGGGGACAAGAACACTGAAGCTTTCTTT.

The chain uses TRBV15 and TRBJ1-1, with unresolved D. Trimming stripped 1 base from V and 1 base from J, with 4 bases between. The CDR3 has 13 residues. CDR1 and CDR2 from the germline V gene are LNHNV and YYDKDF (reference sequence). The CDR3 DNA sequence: TGTGCCACCAGCAGAGTTGAGAACACTGAAGCTTTCTTT. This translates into CATSRVENTEAFF.

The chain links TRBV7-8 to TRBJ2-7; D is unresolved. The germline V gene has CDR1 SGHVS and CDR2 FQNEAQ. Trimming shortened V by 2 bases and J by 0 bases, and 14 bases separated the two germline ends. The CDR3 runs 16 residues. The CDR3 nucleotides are TGTGCCAGCAGCTTATTTGGGCGATCGGTCTCCTACGAGCAGTACTTC. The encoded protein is CASSLFGRSVSYEQYF.

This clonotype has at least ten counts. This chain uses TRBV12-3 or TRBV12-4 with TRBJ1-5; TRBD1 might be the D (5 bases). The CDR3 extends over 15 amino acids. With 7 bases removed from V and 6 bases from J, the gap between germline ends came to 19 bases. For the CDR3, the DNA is TGTGCCAGCAACCCAGGGAACGTTGGCGGTCAGCCCCAGCATTTT. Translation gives CASNPGNVGGQPQHF.

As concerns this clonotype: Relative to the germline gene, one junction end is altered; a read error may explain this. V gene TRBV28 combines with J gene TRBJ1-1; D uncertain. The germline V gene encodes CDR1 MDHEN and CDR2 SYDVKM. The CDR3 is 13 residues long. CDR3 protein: CASCLLTPTEAFF. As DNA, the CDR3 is TGTGCCAGCTGTTTGCTGACTCCCACTGAAGCTTTCTTT. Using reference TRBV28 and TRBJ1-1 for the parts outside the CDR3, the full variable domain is DVKVTQSSRYLVKRTGEKVFLECVQDMDHENMFWYRQDPGLGLRLIYFSYDVKMKEKGDIPEGYSVSREKKERFSLILESASTNQTSMYLCASCLLTPTEAFFGQGTRLTVV.

For the CDR3, the DNA is TGTGCCAGCAGCTTACGTAGGCCAACTACCCTCCAAGAGACCCAGTACTTC. This translates into CASSLRRPTTLQETQYF. V usage is TRBV11-2 and J usage is TRBJ2-5, with unresolved D. V gave up 2 bases and J gave up 1 base, with 17 bases separating them. The CDR3 has 17 residues. Germline-derived CDR1 and CDR2 are SGHAT and FQNNGV.

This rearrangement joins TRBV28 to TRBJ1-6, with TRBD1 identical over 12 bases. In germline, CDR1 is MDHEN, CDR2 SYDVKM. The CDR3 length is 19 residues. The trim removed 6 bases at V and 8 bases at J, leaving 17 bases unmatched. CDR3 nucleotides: TGTGCCAGCAGGCCTCCGGGACAGGGGGCCGGGGTGATGGATTCACCCCTCCACTTT. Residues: CASRPPGQGAGVMDSPLHF.

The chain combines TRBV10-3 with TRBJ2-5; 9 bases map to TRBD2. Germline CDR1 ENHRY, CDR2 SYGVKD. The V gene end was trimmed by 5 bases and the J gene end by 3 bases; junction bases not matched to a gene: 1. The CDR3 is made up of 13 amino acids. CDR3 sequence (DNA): TGTGCCATCAGTTCTAGCGGGGAAGAGACCCAGTACTTC. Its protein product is CAISSSGEETQYF.

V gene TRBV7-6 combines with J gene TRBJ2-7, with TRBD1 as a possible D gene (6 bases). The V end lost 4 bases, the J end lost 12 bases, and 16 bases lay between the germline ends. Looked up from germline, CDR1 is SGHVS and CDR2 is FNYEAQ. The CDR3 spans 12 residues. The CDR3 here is CASSSDSYETYF. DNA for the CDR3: TGTGCCAGCAGCTCGGACAGCTACGAGACGTACTTC.

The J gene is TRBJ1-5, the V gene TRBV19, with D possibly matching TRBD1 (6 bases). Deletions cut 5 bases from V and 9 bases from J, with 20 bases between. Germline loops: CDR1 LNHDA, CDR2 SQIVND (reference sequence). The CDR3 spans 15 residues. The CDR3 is CASSRGGPLVLPQHF. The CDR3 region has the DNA TGTGCCAGTAGTCGGGGGGGGCCCCTAGTTCTGCCCCAGCATTTT.

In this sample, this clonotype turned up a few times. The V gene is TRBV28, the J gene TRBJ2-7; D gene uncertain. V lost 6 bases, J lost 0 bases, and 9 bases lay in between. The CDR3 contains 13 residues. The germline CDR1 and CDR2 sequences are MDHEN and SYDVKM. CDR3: CASRINHSYEQYF. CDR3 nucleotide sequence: TGTGCCAGCAGAATTAACCACTCCTACGAGCAGTACTTC.

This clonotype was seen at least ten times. CDR3: CASSLVRGGWGETQYF. CDR3 DNA sequence: TGTGCCAGCAGCTTAGTTCGGGGGGGCTGGGGAGAGACCCAGTACTTC. The rearrangement joins TRBV7-2 to TRBJ2-5; TRBD2 agrees at 8 bases. The V gene's germline CDR1 is SGHTA and CDR2 FQGNSA. The J segment lost 4 bases and the V segment lost 1 base, leaving 8 bases of the junction unmatched. The length of the CDR3 is 16 residues.

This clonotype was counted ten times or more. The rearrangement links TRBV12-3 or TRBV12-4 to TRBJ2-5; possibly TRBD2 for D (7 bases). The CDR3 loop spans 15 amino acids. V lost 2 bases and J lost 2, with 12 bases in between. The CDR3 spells CASSLTRGLQETQYF. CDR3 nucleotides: TGTGCCAGCAGTTTAACGCGGGGGCTACAAGAGACCCAGTACTTC.

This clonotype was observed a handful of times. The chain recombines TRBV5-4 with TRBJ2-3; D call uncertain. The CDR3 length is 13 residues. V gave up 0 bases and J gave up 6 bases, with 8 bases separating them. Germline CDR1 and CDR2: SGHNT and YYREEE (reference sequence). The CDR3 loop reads CASSLEWQDTQYF. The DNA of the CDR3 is TGTGCCAGCAGCTTGGAATGGCAGGATACGCAGTATTTT.

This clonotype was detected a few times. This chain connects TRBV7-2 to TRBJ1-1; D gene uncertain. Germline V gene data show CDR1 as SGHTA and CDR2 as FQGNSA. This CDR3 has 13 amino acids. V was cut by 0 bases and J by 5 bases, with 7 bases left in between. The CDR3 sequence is CASSLARETEAFF. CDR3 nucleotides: TGTGCCAGCAGCTTAGCAAGGGAAACTGAAGCTTTCTTT. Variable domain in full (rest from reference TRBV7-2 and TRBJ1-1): GAGVSQSPSNKVTEKGKDVELRCDPISGHTALYWYRQSLGQGLEFLIYFQGNSAPDKSGLPSDRFSAERTGGSVSTLTIQRTQQEDSAVYLCASSLARETEAFFGQGTRLTVV.

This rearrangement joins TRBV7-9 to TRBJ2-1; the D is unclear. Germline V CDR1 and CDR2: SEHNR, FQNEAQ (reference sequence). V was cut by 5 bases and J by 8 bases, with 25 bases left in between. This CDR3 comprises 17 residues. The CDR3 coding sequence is TGTGCCAGCAGCCCCCCCCCCCCGACGCGGCACCGCGATGAGCAGTTCTTC. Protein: CASSPPPPTRHRDEQFF.

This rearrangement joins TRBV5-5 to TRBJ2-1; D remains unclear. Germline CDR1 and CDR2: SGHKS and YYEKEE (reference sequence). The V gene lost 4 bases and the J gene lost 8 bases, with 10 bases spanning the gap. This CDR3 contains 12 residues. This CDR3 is CASSLTDDEQFF. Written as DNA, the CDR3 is TGTGCCAGCAGCCTTACAGACGATGAGCAGTTCTTC.

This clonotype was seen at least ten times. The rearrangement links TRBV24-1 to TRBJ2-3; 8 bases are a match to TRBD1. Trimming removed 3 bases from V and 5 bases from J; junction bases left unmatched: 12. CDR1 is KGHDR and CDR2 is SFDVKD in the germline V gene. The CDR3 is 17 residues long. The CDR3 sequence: CATSDRLLGQGRDTQYF. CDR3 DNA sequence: TGTGCCACCAGTGATCGTCTTCTCGGACAGGGAAGAGATACGCAGTATTTT.

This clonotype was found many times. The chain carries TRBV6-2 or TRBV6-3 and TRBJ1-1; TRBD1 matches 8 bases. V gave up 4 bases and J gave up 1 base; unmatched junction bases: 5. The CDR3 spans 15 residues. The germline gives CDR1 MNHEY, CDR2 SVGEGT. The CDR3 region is CASSFRGRKNTEAFF. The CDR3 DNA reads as TGTGCCAGCAGTTTCAGGGGGCGGAAGAACACTGAAGCTTTCTTT.